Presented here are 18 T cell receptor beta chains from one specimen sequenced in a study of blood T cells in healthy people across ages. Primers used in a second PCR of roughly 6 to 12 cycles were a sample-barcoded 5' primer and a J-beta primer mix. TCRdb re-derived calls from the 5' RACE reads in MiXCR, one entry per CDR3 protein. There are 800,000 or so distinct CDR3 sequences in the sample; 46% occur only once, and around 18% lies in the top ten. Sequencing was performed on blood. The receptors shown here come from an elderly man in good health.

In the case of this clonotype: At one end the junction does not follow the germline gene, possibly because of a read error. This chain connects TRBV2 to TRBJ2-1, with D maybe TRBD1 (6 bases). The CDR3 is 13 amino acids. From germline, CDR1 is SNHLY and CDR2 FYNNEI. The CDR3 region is CASSLDSYNERFF. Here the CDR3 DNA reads TGTGCCAGCAGTTTGGACAGCTACAATGAGCGGTTCTTC.

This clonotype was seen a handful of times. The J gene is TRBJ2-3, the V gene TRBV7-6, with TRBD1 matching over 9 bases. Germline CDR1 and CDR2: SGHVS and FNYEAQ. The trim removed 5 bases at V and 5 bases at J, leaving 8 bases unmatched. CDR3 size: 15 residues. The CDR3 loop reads CASSEGTGSKDTQYF. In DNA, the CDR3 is TGTGCCAGCAGCGAGGGGACAGGGAGTAAAGATACGCAGTATTTT.

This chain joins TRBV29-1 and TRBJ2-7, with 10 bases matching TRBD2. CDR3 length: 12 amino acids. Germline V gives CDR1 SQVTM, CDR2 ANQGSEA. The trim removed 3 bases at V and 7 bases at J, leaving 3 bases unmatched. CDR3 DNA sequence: TGCAGCGTTGACGAACTAGCGGGAGAGCAGTACTTC. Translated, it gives CSVDELAGEQYF.

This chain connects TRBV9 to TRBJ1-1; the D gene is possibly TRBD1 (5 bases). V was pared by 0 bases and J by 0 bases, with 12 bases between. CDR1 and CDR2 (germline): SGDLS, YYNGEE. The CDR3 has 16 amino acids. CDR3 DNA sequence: TGTGCCAGCAGCGTAGGAATGGGACGTATGAACACTGAAGCTTTCTTT. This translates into CASSVGMGRMNTEAFF.

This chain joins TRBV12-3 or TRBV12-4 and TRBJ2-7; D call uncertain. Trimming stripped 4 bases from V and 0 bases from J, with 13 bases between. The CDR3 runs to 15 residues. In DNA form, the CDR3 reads TGTGCCAGCAGTTATCTTCGAAGAAGCTCCTACGAGCAGTACTTC. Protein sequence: CASSYLRRSSYEQYF.

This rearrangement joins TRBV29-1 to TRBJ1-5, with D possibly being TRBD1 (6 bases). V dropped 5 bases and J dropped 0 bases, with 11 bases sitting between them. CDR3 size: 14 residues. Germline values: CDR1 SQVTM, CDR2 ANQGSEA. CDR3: CSVQTGPSNQPQHF. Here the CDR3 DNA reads TGCAGCGTTCAGACAGGTCCTAGCAATCAGCCCCAGCATTTT. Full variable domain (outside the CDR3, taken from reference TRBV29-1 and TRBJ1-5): SAVISQKPSRDICQRGTSLTIQCQVDSQVTMMFWYRQQPGQSLTLIATANQGSEATYESGFVIDKFPISRPNLTFSTLTVSNMSPEDSSIYLCSVQTGPSNQPQHFGDGTRLSIL.

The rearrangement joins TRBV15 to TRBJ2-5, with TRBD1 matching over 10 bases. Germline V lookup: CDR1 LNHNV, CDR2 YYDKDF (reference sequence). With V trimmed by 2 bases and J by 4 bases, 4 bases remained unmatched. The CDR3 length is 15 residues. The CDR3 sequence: CATSRRTGGGETQYF. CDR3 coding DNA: TGTGCCACCAGCAGACGGACAGGGGGTGGAGAGACCCAGTACTTC. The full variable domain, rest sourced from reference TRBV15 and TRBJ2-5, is DAMVIQNPRYQVTQFGKPVTLSCSQTLNHNVMYWYQQKSSQAPKLLFHYYDKDFNNEADTPDNFQSRRPNTSFCFLDIRSPGLGDTAMYLCATSRRTGGGETQYFGPGTRLLVL.

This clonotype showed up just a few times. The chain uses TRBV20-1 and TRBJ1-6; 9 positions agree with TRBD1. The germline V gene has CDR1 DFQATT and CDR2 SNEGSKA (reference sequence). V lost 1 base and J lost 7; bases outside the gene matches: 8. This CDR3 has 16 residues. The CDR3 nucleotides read TGCAGTGCTAGAGGCCGACAGGGGGTAGGGAATTCACCCCTCCACTTT. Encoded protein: CSARGRQGVGNSPLHF.

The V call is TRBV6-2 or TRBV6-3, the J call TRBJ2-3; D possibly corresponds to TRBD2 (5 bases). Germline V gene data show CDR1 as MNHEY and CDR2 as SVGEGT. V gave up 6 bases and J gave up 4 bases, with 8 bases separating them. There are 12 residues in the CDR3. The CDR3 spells CASRDFSDTQYF. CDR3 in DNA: TGTGCCAGCAGGGACTTTTCAGATACGCAGTATTTT.

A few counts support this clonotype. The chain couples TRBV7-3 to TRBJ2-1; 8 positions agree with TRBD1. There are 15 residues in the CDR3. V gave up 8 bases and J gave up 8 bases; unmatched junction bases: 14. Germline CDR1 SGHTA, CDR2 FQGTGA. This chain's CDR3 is CASALEDRGMDEQFF. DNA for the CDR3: TGTGCCAGCGCCCTGGAAGACAGGGGAATGGATGAGCAGTTCTTC.

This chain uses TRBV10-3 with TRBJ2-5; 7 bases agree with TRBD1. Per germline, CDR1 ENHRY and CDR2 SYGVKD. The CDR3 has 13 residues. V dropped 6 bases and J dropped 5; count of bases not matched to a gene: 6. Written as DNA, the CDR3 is TGTGCCATCAGCTCCGACAGGGTTGAGACCCAGTACTTC. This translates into CAISSDRVETQYF.

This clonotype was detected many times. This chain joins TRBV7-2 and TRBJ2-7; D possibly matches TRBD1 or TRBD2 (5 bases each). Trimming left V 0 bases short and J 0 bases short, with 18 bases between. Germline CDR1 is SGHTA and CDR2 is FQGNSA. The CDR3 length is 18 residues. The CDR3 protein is CASSLARGGAGSSYEQYF. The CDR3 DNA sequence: TGTGCCAGCAGCTTAGCTAGGGGTGGGGCGGGTAGCTCCTACGAGCAGTACTTC.

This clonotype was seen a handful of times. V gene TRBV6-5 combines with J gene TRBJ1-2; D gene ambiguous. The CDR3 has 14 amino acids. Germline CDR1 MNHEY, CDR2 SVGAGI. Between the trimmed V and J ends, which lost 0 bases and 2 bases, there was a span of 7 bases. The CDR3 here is CASSYSNRNYGYTF. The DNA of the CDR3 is TGTGCCAGCAGTTACTCGAACAGAAACTATGGCTACACCTTC.

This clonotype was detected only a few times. CDR3 residues: CASSLGFKRRGSYEQYF. CDR3 coding DNA: TGTGCCAGCAGTCTGGGGTTTAAGCGGAGGGGCTCCTACGAGCAGTACTTC. This chain uses TRBV6-1 with TRBJ2-7, with D possibly matching TRBD2 (6 bases). V shed 5 bases and J shed 0 bases, with 20 bases lying between them. The germline CDR1 and CDR2 sequences are MNHNS and SASEGT. The CDR3 consists of 17 residues.

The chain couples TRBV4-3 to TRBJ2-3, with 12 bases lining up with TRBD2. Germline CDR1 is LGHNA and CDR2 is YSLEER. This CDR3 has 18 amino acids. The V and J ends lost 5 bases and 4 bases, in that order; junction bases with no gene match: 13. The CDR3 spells CASSKKTSGGPQADTQYF. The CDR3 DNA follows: TGCGCCAGCAGCAAGAAGACTAGCGGGGGACCACAGGCAGATACGCAGTATTTT.

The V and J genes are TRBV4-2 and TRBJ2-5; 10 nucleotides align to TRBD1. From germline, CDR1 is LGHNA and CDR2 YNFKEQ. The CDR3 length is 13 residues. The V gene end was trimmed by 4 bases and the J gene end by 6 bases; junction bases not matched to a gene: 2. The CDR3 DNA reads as TGTGCCAGCAGCCGCGACAGGGGGCAGACCCAGTACTTC. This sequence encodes CASSRDRGQTQYF.

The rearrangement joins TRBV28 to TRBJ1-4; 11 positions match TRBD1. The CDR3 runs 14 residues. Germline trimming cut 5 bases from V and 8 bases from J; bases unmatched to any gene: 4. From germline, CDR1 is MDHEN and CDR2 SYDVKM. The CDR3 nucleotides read TGTGCCAGCAGTAACCGGGACAGGGGGGAAAAACTGTTTTTT. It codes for CASSNRDRGEKLFF.

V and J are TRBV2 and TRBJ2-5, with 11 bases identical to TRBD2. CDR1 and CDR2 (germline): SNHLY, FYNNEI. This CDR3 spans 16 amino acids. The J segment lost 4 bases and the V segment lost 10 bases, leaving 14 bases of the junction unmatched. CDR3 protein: CATTPDLAGGRETQYF. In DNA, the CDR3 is TGTGCCACCACCCCGGATCTAGCGGGGGGTAGAGAGACCCAGTACTTC.